The 27 T cell receptor beta chains below were found in one sample sequenced in a study of regulatory T cells in long-lasting Graves disease. Time point: persistent/refractory GD, antithyroid drugs over 5 years with positive TRAb. With RNA extracted from PBMCs as input, the TCR library was made. CDR3-region Arm-PCR and iRepertoire HTBI primers produced the TCR beta libraries. TCRdb re-analysed the multiplex PCR reads in MiXCR, keeping a single row per CDR3 protein. This sample carries approximately 400,000 distinct CDR3 sequences, 23% of them seen once, and the ten largest clones take less than 30%. Source: peripheral blood mononuclear cells (PBMCs), taken when the disease was refractory, from a patient treated with antithyroid drugs. These receptors were collected from a woman in her thirties or forties with Graves disease.

This chain connects TRBV20-1 to TRBJ2-1; D unclear. The germline gives CDR1 DFQATT, CDR2 SNEGSKA (reference sequence). CDR3 size: 12 residues. Deletions cut 0 bases from V and 8 bases from J, with 8 bases between. CDR3 nucleotides: TGCAGTGCTAGAGAAGGGAATCATGAGCAGTTCTTC. As protein: CSAREGNHEQFF.

The sample holds a few counts of this clonotype. The chain carries TRBV10-3 and TRBJ2-1; D is ambiguous. Germline V gene lookup returns CDR1 ENHRY and CDR2 SYGVKD. V lost 7 bases and J lost 5, with 12 bases in between. The CDR3 is made up of 13 amino acids. Here the CDR3 reads CAIKSQAHNEQFF. The CDR3 nucleotides are TGTGCCATCAAAAGCCAGGCCCACAATGAGCAGTTCTTC.

About this clonotype itself: A read error may explain this, as a much larger clone is one base away. V is TRBV20-1 and J is TRBJ2-6; no clear D. This CDR3 is built from 14 residues. Germline V gene data show CDR1 as DFQATT and CDR2 as SNEGSKA (reference sequence). Deletions cut 5 bases from V and 0 bases from J, with 8 bases between. CDR3 in amino acids: CSAAGGSGANVLTF. The CDR3 DNA reads TGCAGTGCTGCCGGTGGCTCTGGGGCCAACGTCCTGACTTTC.

This clonotype was recorded many times. V usage is TRBV29-1 and J usage is TRBJ2-5, with TRBD2 matching 8 bases. The V gene's germline CDR1 is SQVTM and CDR2 ANQGSEA. The CDR3 has 13 residues. The junction had 6 bases not matched to a gene; V was cut back by 7 bases and J by 2 bases. CDR3 in amino acids: CSAAGTSQETQYF. DNA of the CDR3: TGCAGCGCCGCTGGGACTAGTCAAGAGACCCAGTACTTC.

This clonotype has a handful of counts. V usage is TRBV5-1 and J usage is TRBJ1-1, with 8 bases lining up with TRBD1. V lost 5 bases to trimming and J lost 8 bases; unmatched junction nucleotides: 11. Germline-derived CDR1 and CDR2 are SGHRS and YFSETQ. The CDR3 covers 14 residues. CDR3 DNA sequence: TGCGCCAGCAGATCTTTACAGGGGGTTTTCGAAGCTTTCTTT. This sequence encodes CASRSLQGVFEAFF.

This clonotype was detected many times. This chain uses TRBV28 with TRBJ1-1, with TRBD1 identical over 9 bases. Germline V lookup: CDR1 MDHEN, CDR2 SYDVKM. The CDR3 has 16 amino acids. J lost 2 bases, V lost 6 bases, and 10 bases had no gene match. The CDR3 protein is CASRPYRGPSNTEAFF. The CDR3 DNA follows: TGTGCCAGCAGGCCCTACAGGGGGCCCTCAAACACTGAAGCTTTCTTT. Using reference TRBV28 and TRBJ1-1 for the parts outside the CDR3, the full variable domain is DVKVTQSSRYLVKRTGEKVFLECVQDMDHENMFWYRQDPGLGLRLIYFSYDVKMKEKGDIPEGYSVSREKKERFSLILESASTNQTSMYLCASRPYRGPSNTEAFFGQGTRLTVV.

J is TRBJ2-7 and V is TRBV11-2; TRBD2 agrees at 15 bases. Per the germline V gene, CDR1 is SGHAT and CDR2 is FQNNGV. The CDR3 runs to 18 residues. V was clipped by 4 bases and J by 7 bases; unmatched bases: 14. The CDR3 reads CASSSRTSGRARMGEQYF. The CDR3 coding sequence is TGTGCCAGCAGCTCCCGGACTAGCGGGAGGGCCCGAATGGGGGAGCAGTACTTC.

At least ten counts were recorded for this clonotype. V gene TRBV28 combines with J gene TRBJ2-7; no definite D call. Germline V gives CDR1 MDHEN, CDR2 SYDVKM. Deletions cut 8 bases from V and 3 bases from J, with 17 bases between. The CDR3 loop spans 14 amino acids. The CDR3 here is CASLRSSRVYEQYF. The CDR3 nucleotides read TGTGCCAGCCTAAGGAGTAGCCGGGTCTACGAGCAGTACTTC.

The chain couples TRBV29-1 to TRBJ1-2; 10 nucleotides line up with TRBD1. Germline CDR1 and CDR2: SQVTM and ANQGSEA. This CDR3 is 14 amino acids long. J lost 8 bases, V lost 0 bases, and 6 bases had no gene match. CDR3 coding DNA: TGCAGCGTTGAAGATCGACAGGGGGCGAGGGGCTACACCTTC. This sequence encodes CSVEDRQGARGYTF.

This clonotype was picked up a small number of times. The CDR3 bases are TGCGCCAGCAGACTGGCTACGGGGTTCAGCACTGAAGCTTTCTTT. It encodes CASRLATGFSTEAFF. The rearrangement links TRBV4-1 to TRBJ1-1, with no clear D. Germline CDR1 reads MGHRA; CDR2 reads YSYEKL. The CDR3 contains 15 residues. V was clipped by 6 bases and J by 4 bases, with 18 bases between them.

This clonotype was recorded at least ten times. This chain connects TRBV28 to TRBJ2-1; D unresolved. The CDR3 is made up of 15 amino acids. Germline V gene lookup returns CDR1 MDHEN and CDR2 SYDVKM. The V end was cut by 4 bases, the J end by 9 bases, with 19 bases between. This CDR3 reads CASSYTAGGSGEQFF. The CDR3 DNA follows: TGTGCCAGCAGTTATACAGCCGGCGGATCGGGTGAGCAGTTCTTC.

Ten or more counts support this clonotype. V and J are TRBV6-5 and TRBJ2-2; TRBD2 agrees at 9 bases. Unmatched junction bases numbered 17, after V lost 4 bases and J lost 8 bases. The CDR3 spans 18 residues. The V gene's germline CDR1 is MNHEY and CDR2 SVGAGI. CDR3 sequence: CASSSLASGMIGPGELFF. CDR3 coding DNA: TGTGCCAGCAGTTCCTTGGCTAGCGGGATGATAGGGCCAGGGGAGCTGTTTTTT.

This clonotype was counted a few times. The genes are TRBV12-3 or TRBV12-4 and TRBJ2-1; D not certain. The CDR3 has 14 amino acids. Trimming took 4 bases from V and 8 from J, leaving 15 bases between them. CDR3 sequence (DNA): TGTGCCAGCAGTTCCCCGGGTGGATTTGATGAGCAGTTCTTC. It yields the protein CASSSPGGFDEQFF.

This clonotype was seen a handful of times. The chain has TRBV9 and TRBJ2-3, with 7 bases matching TRBD2. The V segment lost 4 bases and the J segment 0 bases; nucleotides outside the gene matches: 8. In germline, CDR1 is SGDLS, CDR2 YYNGEE. CDR3 length: 16 residues. The CDR3 loop reads CASSPRWEGSTDTQYF. CDR3 nucleotides: TGTGCCAGCAGCCCGCGTTGGGAGGGAAGCACAGATACGCAGTATTTT.

In this sample, this clonotype turned up many times. This sequence joins TRBV12-3 or TRBV12-4 and TRBJ1-5; TRBD1 is a possible D gene (6 bases). The germline V and J ends were trimmed by 3 bases and 5 bases, with 8 bases remaining between them. The CDR3 has 13 residues. The CDR3 loop is CASSFGGHQPQHF. DNA of the CDR3: TGTGCCAGCAGTTTCGGGGGGCATCAGCCCCAGCATTTT.

This clonotype occurred a few times. The chain uses TRBV5-1 and TRBJ2-7, with 8 bases identical to TRBD2. After removal of 5 bases from V and 6 bases from J, the junction contained 10 bases not matched to a gene. The germline CDR1 and CDR2 sequences are SGHRS and YFSETQ. This CDR3 is 14 amino acids long. DNA for the CDR3: TGCGCCAGCAGACTCGGGACTAGTAGGGCCGAGCAGTACTTC. Amino acid sequence: CASRLGTSRAEQYF.

The chain is built from TRBV20-1 and TRBJ2-1, with TRBD2 identical over 10 bases. Looked up from germline, CDR1 is DFQATT and CDR2 is SNEGSKA (reference sequence). The junction had 11 bases not matched to a gene; V was cut back by 4 bases and J by 8 bases. This CDR3 comprises 15 residues. Here the CDR3 reads CSAIKASGSGDEQFF. CDR3 nucleotide sequence: TGCAGTGCTATAAAGGCTAGCGGGAGTGGTGATGAGCAGTTCTTC.

This clonotype was found many times. This chain links TRBV27 with TRBJ2-2; 10 positions agree with TRBD2. The V segment lost 8 bases and the J segment 4 bases; nucleotides outside the gene matches: 4. Germline-derived CDR1 and CDR2 are MNHEY and SMNVEV (reference sequence). The CDR3 covers 14 residues. In DNA, the CDR3 is TGTGCCAGCCGAGCGGGAGGGCGCACCGGGGAGCTGTTTTTT. Translating gives CASRAGGRTGELFF.

This clonotype showed up just a few times. This chain links TRBV5-1 with TRBJ2-6; 10 bases are a match to TRBD1. This CDR3 is built from 15 residues. Trimming removed 2 bases from V and 11 bases from J; junction bases left unmatched: 7. Per the germline V gene, CDR1 is SGHRS and CDR2 is YFSETQ. CDR3 residues: CASSFQSGTGDVLTF. CDR3 in DNA: TGCGCCAGCAGCTTCCAATCCGGGACAGGGGACGTCCTGACTTTC.

This clonotype was detected only a few times. The V gene is TRBV2, the J gene TRBJ2-3; 9 nucleotides match TRBD2. The CDR3 extends over 15 amino acids. V dropped 7 bases and J dropped 2; count of bases not matched to a gene: 7. Germline V gene lookup returns CDR1 SNHLY and CDR2 FYNNEI. DNA for the CDR3: TGTGCCAGCAACGGACTAGCGAGATACACAGATACGCAGTATTTT. Protein: CASNGLARYTDTQYF.

The chain recombines TRBV6-2 or TRBV6-3 with TRBJ1-1; D unresolved. Trimming left V 2 bases short and J 5 bases short, with 18 bases between. The CDR3 loop spans 16 amino acids. Germline V gives CDR1 MNHEY, CDR2 SVGEGT. The CDR3 DNA is TGTGCCAGCAGTTACCAGTCCAATCCGCGTTGGACTGAAGCTTTCTTT. Encoded protein: CASSYQSNPRWTEAFF.

At least ten counts were recorded for this clonotype. The gene calls are TRBV13 and TRBJ1-2; a weak D match, TRBD1 (5 bases). CDR3 length: 18 residues. V lost 5 bases and J 0 bases, leaving 22 bases between the germline ends. Germline-derived CDR1 and CDR2 are PRHDT and FYEKMQ (reference sequence). CDR3 DNA: TGTGCCAGCAGCCCGAGTTTGGACATCCCCGTTCCTAACTATGGCTACACCTTC. Translation: CASSPSLDIPVPNYGYTF. The variable domain in full, with the rest retrieved from reference TRBV13 and TRBJ1-2, is AAGVIQSPRHLIKEKRETATLKCYPIPRHDTVYWYQQGPGQDPQFLISFYEKMQSDKGSIPDRFSAQQFSDYHSELNMSSLELGDSALYFCASSPSLDIPVPNYGYTFGSGTRLTVV.

This sequence joins TRBV28 and TRBJ2-3, with 15 bases aligning to TRBD2. Germline V lookup: CDR1 MDHEN, CDR2 SYDVKM. The CDR3 is 21 amino acids. Trimming cost V 5 bases and J 2 bases; bases outside gene matches: 17. CDR3 DNA: TGTGCCAGCAGTATGGGACTAGCGGGAGGTCCCCCGAACCTCGTCACAGATACGCAGTATTTT. This codes for CASSMGLAGGPPNLVTDTQYF. Complete variable domain (other parts from reference TRBV28 and TRBJ2-3): DVKVTQSSRYLVKRTGEKVFLECVQDMDHENMFWYRQDPGLGLRLIYFSYDVKMKEKGDIPEGYSVSREKKERFSLILESASTNQTSMYLCASSMGLAGGPPNLVTDTQYFGPGTRLTVL.

Ten or more counts support this clonotype. This chain links TRBV6-1 with TRBJ1-6; D is undetermined. Germline-derived CDR1 and CDR2 are MNHNS and SASEGT. The CDR3 consists of 14 residues. The V and J ends lost 6 bases and 7 bases respectively, with 13 bases between them. The CDR3, as DNA: TGTGCCAGCAGGCCAGACCGAGGAAATTCACCCCTCCACTTT. This sequence encodes CASRPDRGNSPLHF.

In this sample, this clonotype turned up once. A much larger clonotype is one base distant, so this may be a read error. The rearrangement joins TRBV29-1 to TRBJ1-1, with D maybe TRBD1 (5 bases). V was clipped by 6 bases and J by 4 bases, with 12 bases between them. The V gene's germline CDR1 is SQVTM and CDR2 ANQGSEA. CDR3 length: 12 amino acids. Written as DNA, the CDR3 is TGCAGCGTCGAGGGGCCGAGCACTGAAGCTTTCTTT. Protein product: CSVEGPSTEAFF.

Comments on this clonotype: A much larger clone is a single base away; this may be a read error. V and J are TRBV2 and TRBJ2-7; D possibly corresponds to TRBD2 (6 bases). The CDR3 contains 20 residues. The germline V gene encodes CDR1 SNHLY and CDR2 FYNNEI. CDR3 nucleotide sequence: TGTGCCAGCAGTGAAAATTCCATGGGGGGAACCGGGACGGACCCCTACAAGCAGTACTTC. It encodes CASSENSMGGTGTDPYKQYF.

This clonotype was found many times. The chain couples TRBV28 to TRBJ1-5; TRBD1 aligns across 7 bases. Looked up from germline, CDR1 is MDHEN and CDR2 is SYDVKM. V was pared by 5 bases and J by 6 bases, with 13 bases of the junction left unmatched. The CDR3 extends over 16 amino acids. This chain's CDR3 is CASSKVGTVGSQPQHF. CDR3 sequence (DNA): TGTGCCAGCAGTAAGGTCGGGACAGTGGGATCTCAGCCCCAGCATTTT.